A single sample gave rise to the 9 T cell receptor beta chains below, sequenced in a study of blood T cell repertoires in COVID-19. Sequenced by immunoSEQ multiplex PCR; TCRdb stores in-frame clones only, minus some. The sample holds approximately 530,000 clones, 85% to 90% seen once. Source material: peripheral blood. Receptors were obtained from a woman between 50 and 59 years old with COVID-19, enrolled during active disease.

Worth noting for this clone: One end of the junction varies from germline; a read error may be responsible. The chain is built from TRBV5-1 and TRBJ2-2, with no clear D. Germline lookup yields CDR1 SGHRS and CDR2 YFSETQ. The CDR3 spans 13 residues. CDR3 protein: CASSSYNSGELFF. The CDR3 coding sequence is TGCGCCAGCAGCTCGTACAACAGCGGGGAGCTGTTTTTT.

The gene calls are TRBV4-2 and TRBJ1-2; perhaps TRBD1 as D (6 bases). Germline lookup yields CDR1 LGHNA and CDR2 YNFKEQ. V was clipped by 1 base and J by 2 bases, with 11 bases between them. The CDR3 loop spans 15 amino acids. CDR3: CASSQGPDSNYGYTF. The DNA of the CDR3 is TGTGCCAGCAGCCAAGGACCGGACAGCAACTATGGCTACACCTTC.

This clone was detected only a few times. Within the sample, other DNA sequences also encode this same CDR3. The chain is built from TRBV2 and TRBJ2-1; D ambiguous. V was pared by 9 bases and J by 7 bases, with 7 bases between. Germline lookup yields CDR1 SNHLY and CDR2 FYNNEI. The CDR3 contains 10 residues. The CDR3 sequence is CASSLNEQFF. The CDR3 DNA follows: TGTGCCAGTTCATTGAATGAGCAGTTCTTC.

This clone came up a few times. V is TRBV28 and J is TRBJ2-7; tentative D call: TRBD1 (7 bases). CDR3 length: 17 residues. The germline V and J ends were trimmed by 7 bases and 2 bases, with 24 bases remaining between them. Germline values: CDR1 MDHEN, CDR2 SYDVKM. In DNA, the CDR3 is TGTGCCAGCATCGCAGGGGGGATAGAACGGAAGCCCTACGAGCAGTACTTC. Translation gives CASIAGGIERKPYEQYF.

This chain uses TRBV28 with TRBJ1-1; 10 nucleotides match TRBD1. This CDR3 is 15 amino acids long. Germline CDR1 and CDR2: MDHEN and SYDVKM. The V gene end was trimmed by 1 base and the J gene end by 4 bases; junction bases not matched to a gene: 3. This chain's CDR3 is CASSLFRTGGTEAFF. CDR3 bases: TGTGCCAGCAGTTTATTTAGGACAGGGGGCACTGAAGCTTTCTTT.

The gene calls are TRBV3-1 (or the pseudogene TRBV3-2) and TRBJ2-1; TRBD1 is a possible D gene (6 bases). This CDR3 is built from 12 residues. Germline CDR1 is LGHDT and CDR2 is YNNKEL (reference sequence). V was pared by 6 bases and J by 12 bases, with 15 bases between. DNA of the CDR3: TGTGCCAGCAGTCCTGAGGGGGACCGGCAGTTCTTC. Protein sequence: CASSPEGDRQFF.

V usage is TRBV3-1 (or the pseudogene TRBV3-2) and J usage is TRBJ1-5, with D perhaps matching TRBD1 (5 bases). V lost 0 bases and J lost 7, with 10 bases in between. Germline V gene data show CDR1 as LGHDT and CDR2 as YNNKEL (reference sequence). CDR3 length: 14 amino acids. CDR3 residues: CASSQDRVSQPQHF. CDR3 sequence (DNA): TGTGCCAGCAGCCAAGACAGGGTTTCCCAGCCCCAGCATTTT.

The chain recombines TRBV27 with TRBJ1-1; maybe TRBD1 (6 bases). V was pared by 2 bases and J by 3 bases, with 10 bases between. The CDR3 spans 14 residues. CDR1 is MNHEY, CDR2 SMNVEV, per germline (reference sequence). CDR3 DNA sequence: TGTGCCAGCAGTTTACAGGGGTTGGACACTGAAGCTTTCTTT. Its translation is CASSLQGLDTEAFF.

The chain is built from TRBV12-3 or TRBV12-4 and TRBJ2-7; no definite D call. The CDR3 is made up of 12 amino acids. V shed 6 bases and J shed 3 bases, with 9 bases lying between them. The CDR3 nucleotides read TGTGCCAGCAGCCCAACAGTCTACGAGCAGTACTTC. Translation: CASSPTVYEQYF.